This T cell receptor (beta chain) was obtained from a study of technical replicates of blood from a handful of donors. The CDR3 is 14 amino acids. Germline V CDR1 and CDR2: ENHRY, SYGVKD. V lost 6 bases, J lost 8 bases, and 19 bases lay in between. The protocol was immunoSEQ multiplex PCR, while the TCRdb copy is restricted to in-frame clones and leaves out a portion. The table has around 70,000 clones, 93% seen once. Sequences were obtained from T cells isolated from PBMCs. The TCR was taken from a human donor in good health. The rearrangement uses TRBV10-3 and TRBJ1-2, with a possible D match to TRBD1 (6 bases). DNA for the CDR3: TGTGCCATCAGGGACAGTGACGGGGGAGGGGGCTACACCTTC. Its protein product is CAIRDSDGGGGYTF.